The next 25 T cell receptor beta chains were all read from a single sample in a study of massively parallel sequencing of T cell beta chains. TCRdb re-analysed the 5' RACE reads in MiXCR, keeping a single row per CDR3 protein. The top ten hold under 3% of the sample, which has under 5,000 distinct CDR3 sequences, roughly two fifths seen once. Sequenced: commercial RNA from peripheral blood pooled from many donors. These TCRs come from a pool of human donors in good health; the sample was commercial RNA pooled from many donors.

The chain combines TRBV19 with TRBJ2-7, with D unclear. The CDR3 covers 13 residues. Germline V gene lookup returns CDR1 LNHDA and CDR2 SQIVND (reference sequence). V was shortened by 1 base and J by 5 bases, with 9 bases between the two germline ends. The CDR3 DNA reads as TGTGCCAGTAGTATAGCCCACCGGGACGAGCAGTACTTC. It codes for CASSIAHRDEQYF.

The chain combines TRBV4-2 with TRBJ1-1; D ambiguous. The ends were cut back, 4 bases at V and 1 base at J, with 7 bases in the middle. Germline V gene data show CDR1 as LGHNA and CDR2 as YNFKEQ. The CDR3 is 13 amino acids. The CDR3 DNA is TGTGCCAGCAGCCCCCGGACGAACACTGAAGCTTTCTTT. Translated: CASSPRTNTEAFF.

This chain links TRBV7-6 with TRBJ2-7; D is unresolved. This CDR3 has 13 residues. V lost 3 bases and J lost 5, with 11 bases in between. Germline assignment: CDR1 SGHVS and CDR2 FNYEAQ. CDR3 sequence: CASSFRHLHEQYF. Written as DNA, the CDR3 is TGTGCCAGCAGCTTCAGACATCTTCACGAGCAGTACTTC.

The V call is TRBV6-2 or TRBV6-3, the J call TRBJ2-4, with 8 bases lining up with TRBD1. J was trimmed by 7 bases and V by 6 bases; bases with no gene match: 5. The length of the CDR3 is 13 residues. CDR1 and CDR2 from the germline V gene are MNHEY and SVGEGT. The CDR3 protein is CASRKTGVNIQYF. In DNA form, the CDR3 reads TGTGCCAGCAGAAAGACAGGGGTTAACATTCAGTACTTC.

The gene calls are TRBV10-2 and TRBJ1-5, with TRBD1 identical over 7 bases. This CDR3 region has 13 residues. Germline CDR1 reads WSHSY; CDR2 reads SAAADI. Trimming cost V 7 bases and J 1 base; bases outside gene matches: 1. CDR3 region: CASTGGSNQPQHF. Here the CDR3 DNA reads TGCGCCAGCACAGGGGGAAGCAATCAGCCCCAGCATTTT.

This clonotype is medium-sized. The chain is built from TRBV5-1 and TRBJ1-1, with D hard to call. Germline V gene data show CDR1 as SGHRS and CDR2 as YFSETQ. CDR3 length: 14 amino acids. The V end was cut by 0 bases, the J end by 0 bases, with 6 bases between. The CDR3 loop reads CASSLGDLNTEAFF. The CDR3 bases are TGCGCCAGCAGCTTGGGAGATTTGAACACTGAAGCTTTCTTT.

V is TRBV7-6 and J is TRBJ2-7; possible D gene TRBD1, 6 bases. This CDR3 has 13 residues. The V end was cut by 5 bases, the J end by 1 base, with 9 bases between. Looked up from germline, CDR1 is SGHVS and CDR2 is FNYEAQ. This CDR3 is CASSPGQSYEQYF. CDR3 bases: TGTGCCAGCAGCCCCGGACAGTCCTACGAGCAGTACTTC.

The V gene is TRBV4-1, the J gene TRBJ2-2; D unresolved. CDR1 is MGHRA, CDR2 YSYEKL, per germline. The CDR3 has 14 residues. V gave up 1 base and J gave up 4 bases, with 7 bases separating them. CDR3 amino acids: CASSQVLITGELFF. The DNA of the CDR3 is TGCGCCAGCAGCCAAGTACTCATCACCGGGGAGCTGTTTTTT.

This clonotype appeared a few times. V usage is TRBV10-3 and J usage is TRBJ1-1, with 9 bases matching TRBD1. This CDR3 spans 13 amino acids. With V trimmed by 8 bases and J by 3 bases, 4 bases remained unmatched. Germline V gene sequence: CDR1 ENHRY, CDR2 SYGVKD. CDR3: CAIGTGIHTEAFF. The CDR3 DNA is TGTGCCATCGGGACAGGGATCCACACTGAAGCTTTCTTT.

This clonotype was seen more than once but under ten times. V is TRBV11-3 and J is TRBJ1-1, with TRBD1 matching 8 bases. The V gene's germline CDR1 is SGHNT and CDR2 YENEEA. Trimming removed 1 base from V and 5 bases from J; junction bases left unmatched: 6. This CDR3 comprises 15 residues. CDR3 loop: CASSLGDRLETEAFF. CDR3 nucleotide sequence: TGTGCCAGCAGCTTAGGGGACAGGTTAGAGACTGAAGCTTTCTTT.

This clonotype has only a few counts. The chain has TRBV29-1 and TRBJ2-1; TRBD2 matches at 9 bases. The V segment lost 1 base and the J segment 5 bases; nucleotides outside the gene matches: 3. The length of the CDR3 is 14 residues. In germline, CDR1 is SQVTM, CDR2 ANQGSEA. The CDR3 DNA reads as TGCAGCGTTGAAGGCGGGGGGGCCCACAATGAGCAGTTCTTC. Translated: CSVEGGGAHNEQFF.

This clonotype was observed a handful of times. The V and J genes are TRBV12-3 or TRBV12-4 and TRBJ2-7, with D possibly matching TRBD2 (6 bases). With 1 base removed from V and 9 bases from J, the gap between germline ends came to 16 bases. The CDR3 spans 14 residues. Written as DNA, the CDR3 is TGTGCCAGCAGTTTAGGTGGACTACGCGCATCGCAGTACTTC. Its protein product is CASSLGGLRASQYF.

This chain joins TRBV25-1 and TRBJ2-1; the D is unclear. Trimming stripped 2 bases from V and 4 bases from J, with 9 bases between. The CDR3 runs to 14 residues. Germline-derived CDR1 and CDR2 are MGHDK and SYGVNS. DNA for the CDR3: TGTGCCAGCAGTGAAGGAGAAGAGTACAATGAGCAGTTCTTC. This sequence encodes CASSEGEEYNEQFF.

V gene TRBV5-1 combines with J gene TRBJ1-2; D possibly corresponds to TRBD1 (6 bases). The CDR3 is 15 amino acids. Germline loops: CDR1 SGHRS, CDR2 YFSETQ. The V end lost 1 base, the J end lost 2 bases, and 12 bases lay between the germline ends. The CDR3 region is CASSLSQGRNYGYTF. The CDR3 DNA reads as TGCGCCAGCAGCTTGAGCCAGGGGAGGAACTATGGCTACACCTTC.

The chain employs TRBV5-1 and TRBJ2-7; possible D gene TRBD1, 6 bases. Germline CDR1 reads SGHRS; CDR2 reads YFSETQ. V lost 2 bases, J lost 5 bases, and 14 bases lay in between. There are 14 residues in the CDR3. Here the CDR3 reads CASSLIQGSDEQYF. CDR3 nucleotide sequence: TGCGCCAGCAGCTTAATACAGGGTTCGGACGAGCAGTACTTC.

The rearrangement uses TRBV28 and TRBJ1-4; tentatively, D is TRBD1 (5 bases). V was clipped by 1 base and J by 9 bases, with 12 bases between them. Germline values: CDR1 MDHEN, CDR2 SYDVKM. The length of the CDR3 is 14 residues. CDR3 DNA: TGTGCCAGCAGTTTATCCCCCTCAGGGAAAAAACTGTTTTTT. Translating it yields CASSLSPSGKKLFF. Using reference TRBV28 and TRBJ1-4 for the parts outside the CDR3, the full variable domain is DVKVTQSSRYLVKRTGEKVFLECVQDMDHENMFWYRQDPGLGLRLIYFSYDVKMKEKGDIPEGYSVSREKKERFSLILESASTNQTSMYLCASSLSPSGKKLFFGSGTQLSVL.

The chain has TRBV6-2 or TRBV6-3 and TRBJ2-1; 9 bases fit TRBD1. The CDR3 extends over 14 amino acids. Trimming at V came to 8 bases and at J to 3 bases, leaving 5 bases not matched to a gene. Germline V gene lookup returns CDR1 MNHEY and CDR2 SVGEGT. DNA of the CDR3: TGTGCCAGCGGGGGGACAGGGAACTACAATGAGCAGTTCTTC. The encoded protein is CASGGTGNYNEQFF.

The chain has TRBV7-1 and TRBJ2-3; TRBD2 matches 8 bases. TRBV7-1 is an open reading frame whose function is uncertain. The CDR3 runs to 14 residues. V lost 1 base to trimming and J lost 4 bases; unmatched junction nucleotides: 1. CDR3 sequence (DNA): TGTGCCAGCAGCTCAGGACTAGCGCCAGATACGCAGTATTTT. Translation gives CASSSGLAPDTQYF.

Points on this clonotype: A much larger clone lies a single base off, so this may be a read error. This chain uses TRBV20-1 with TRBJ1-2; a weak D match, TRBD1 (6 bases). V gave up 2 bases and J gave up 4 bases, with 8 bases separating them. The CDR3 totals 12 residues. CDR1 DFQATT and CDR2 SNEGSKA come from the germline V gene (reference sequence). The CDR3 DNA sequence: TGCAGTGCTAGATCAGGGGTCTATGGCTACACCTTC. It encodes CSARSGVYGYTF.

The rearrangement links TRBV11-2 to TRBJ2-7; D unresolved. The CDR3 totals 14 residues. Between the trimmed V and J ends, which lost 0 bases and 0 bases, there was a span of 6 bases. Germline V gene data show CDR1 as SGHAT and CDR2 as FQNNGV. In nucleotides, the CDR3 is TGTGCCAGCAGCTTAGACTGGAGCTCCTACGAGCAGTACTTC. Its translation: CASSLDWSSYEQYF.

This clonotype was counted a few times. The rearrangement uses TRBV6-2 or TRBV6-3 and TRBJ2-1; 7 nucleotides align to TRBD1. Germline V gene lookup returns CDR1 MNHEY and CDR2 SVGEGT. Unmatched junction bases numbered 1, after V lost 5 bases and J lost 6 bases. This CDR3 contains 12 residues. This CDR3 is CASSRTGNEQFF. CDR3 in DNA: TGTGCCAGCAGTCGGACAGGCAATGAGCAGTTCTTC.

This clonotype appeared a few times. The CDR3 reads CASSRGYTGELFF. The DNA for the CDR3 is TGTGCCAGCAGCCGAGGTTACACCGGGGAGCTGTTTTTT. The chain combines TRBV3-1 with TRBJ2-2, with no clear D. This CDR3 spans 13 amino acids. The germline CDR1 and CDR2 sequences are LGHDT and YNNKEL (reference sequence). The germline V and J ends were trimmed by 4 bases and 3 bases, with 6 bases remaining between them.

This clonotype was counted a few times. V and J are TRBV10-1 and TRBJ2-3; the match to TRBD1 covers 8 bases. The CDR3 is 15 amino acids. Germline V gives CDR1 WNHNN, CDR2 SYGVQD (reference sequence). J was trimmed by 4 bases and V by 6 bases; bases with no gene match: 9. As DNA, the CDR3 is TGCGCCAGCAGGGCCCGGGACAGGTTCGCAGATACGCAGTATTTT. Residues: CASRARDRFADTQYF.

V and J are TRBV2 and TRBJ1-1, with no clear D. The CDR3 has 11 residues. The V end lost 7 bases, the J end lost 1 base, and 4 bases lay between the germline ends. Germline V gives CDR1 SNHLY, CDR2 FYNNEI. The CDR3 loop reads CASKENTEAFF. In DNA form, the CDR3 reads TGTGCCAGCAAGGAGAACACTGAAGCTTTCTTT.

This chain connects TRBV28 to TRBJ2-3; D is unclear. This CDR3 contains 15 residues. Trimming stripped 3 bases from V and 0 bases from J, with 10 bases between. CDR1 MDHEN and CDR2 SYDVKM come from the germline V gene. The CDR3 DNA is TGTGCCAGCAGTTTTGACGGCACTAGCACAGATACGCAGTATTTT. Encoded protein: CASSFDGTSTDTQYF.